The 8 T cell receptor beta chains below were found in one sample sequenced in a study of T cell changes during pregnancy in multiple sclerosis. TCRdb's table, derived via immunoSEQ multiplex PCR, lists solely in-frame clones and lacks some. The repertoire holds nearly 50,000 clones, with 94% as singletons. The sample was CD4+ T cells from peripheral blood mononuclear cells, taken in the first trimester of pregnancy. Receptor source: a female donor with multiple sclerosis, enrolled in a pregnancy study.

The rearrangement uses TRBV7-2 and TRBJ2-5; tentatively, D is TRBD1 (6 bases). The V gene lost 4 bases and the J gene lost 4 bases, with 19 bases spanning the gap. CDR1 is SGHTA, CDR2 FQGNSA, per germline. The CDR3 totals 16 residues. The CDR3: CASSSPRGWTAETQYF. CDR3 DNA: TGTGCCAGCAGCTCCCCGCGTGGCTGGACAGCAGAGACCCAGTACTTC.

The chain recombines TRBV10-3 with TRBJ1-1, with D possibly TRBD1 on 6 matching bases. Germline assignment: CDR1 ENHRY and CDR2 SYGVKD. Deletions cut 0 bases from V and 2 bases from J, with 10 bases between. The length of the CDR3 is 15 residues. The CDR3 DNA reads as TGTGCCATCAGTGAGTCGACCAGGGGTAACACTGAAGCTTTCTTT. It translates to CAISESTRGNTEAFF.

This sequence joins TRBV25-1 and TRBJ2-7; D call uncertain. Per the germline V gene, CDR1 is MGHDK and CDR2 is SYGVNS. The V gene lost 4 bases and the J gene lost 0 bases, with 7 bases spanning the gap. The CDR3 totals 13 residues. CDR3 amino acids: CASSGDTSYEQYF. In DNA form, the CDR3 reads TGTGCCAGCAGTGGTGACACCTCCTACGAGCAGTACTTC.

Only one count was recorded for this clone. The chain has TRBV9 and TRBJ1-3, with D possibly TRBD1 on 6 matching bases. The CDR3 has 18 residues. Trimming removed 0 bases from V and 0 bases from J, with 16 bases in between. Germline loops: CDR1 SGDLS, CDR2 YYNGEE. Here the CDR3 DNA reads TGTGCCAGCAGCGTAGCTACGGGCAGGGGCGACTCTGGAAACACCATATATTTT. It specifies CASSVATGRGDSGNTIYF. The variable domain in full, with the rest retrieved from reference TRBV9 and TRBJ1-3, is DSGVTQTPKHLITATGQRVTLRCSPRSGDLSVYWYQQSLDQGLQFLIQYYNGEERAKGNILERFSAQQFPDLHSELNLSSLELGDSALYFCASSVATGRGDSGNTIYFGEGSWLTVV.

The V and J genes are TRBV9 and TRBJ1-3, with D hard to call. Per the germline V gene, CDR1 is SGDLS and CDR2 is YYNGEE. V was pared by 0 bases and J by 5 bases, with 12 bases between. CDR3 length: 15 residues. In DNA form, the CDR3 reads TGTGCCAGCAGCGTAGATACTGCCTTAAGAAACACCATATATTTT. It specifies CASSVDTALRNTIYF.

The CDR3 DNA follows: TGTGCCAGCAGCTCGGGACAGGGGGCCTCCCTAGCCAAAAACATTCAGTACTTC. This gives the protein CASSSGQGASLAKNIQYF. This chain links TRBV11-2 with TRBJ2-4; 12 bases match TRBD1. The CDR3 is 18 residues long. Germline loops: CDR1 SGHAT, CDR2 FQNNGV. The V segment lost 4 bases and the J segment 0 bases; nucleotides outside the gene matches: 7.

The chain links TRBV7-8 to TRBJ1-2, with D tentatively TRBD1 (5 bases). The CDR3 extends over 14 amino acids. Germline V gene lookup returns CDR1 SGHVS and CDR2 FQNEAQ. V was trimmed by 0 bases and J by 6 bases, leaving 11 bases between them. The CDR3 reads CASSLAYQGNGYTF. In DNA form, the CDR3 reads TGTGCCAGCAGCTTAGCCTACCAGGGTAATGGCTACACCTTC.

This clone appeared once. At one end the junction does not follow the germline gene, possibly because of a read error. The J gene is TRBJ2-5, the V gene TRBV5-6; TRBD1 matches at 7 bases. Per germline, CDR1 SGHDT and CDR2 YYEEEE. The CDR3 covers 16 residues. The CDR3 DNA follows: TGTGCCAGCGGCTTGCTAGTGACAGGGTACCAAGAGACCCAGTACTTC. It codes for CASGLLVTGYQETQYF.